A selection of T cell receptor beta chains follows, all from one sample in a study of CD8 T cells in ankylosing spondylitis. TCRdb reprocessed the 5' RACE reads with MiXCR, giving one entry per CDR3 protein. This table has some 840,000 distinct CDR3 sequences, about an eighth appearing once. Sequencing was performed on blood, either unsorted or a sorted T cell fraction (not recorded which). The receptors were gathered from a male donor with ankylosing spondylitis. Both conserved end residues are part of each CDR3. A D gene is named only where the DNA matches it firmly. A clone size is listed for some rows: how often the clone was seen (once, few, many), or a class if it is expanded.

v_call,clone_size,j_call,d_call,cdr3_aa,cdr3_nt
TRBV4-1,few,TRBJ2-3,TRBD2,CASSRGLAGGGGDTQYF,TGCGCCAGCAGCCGGGGACTAGCGGGAGGCGGAGGAGATACGCAGTATTTT
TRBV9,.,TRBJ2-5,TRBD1,CASSKSGGVGQETQYF,TGTGCCAGCAGCAAATCAGGGGGTGTGGGGCAAGAGACCCAGTACTTC
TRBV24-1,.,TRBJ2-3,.,CATSDADDRSTDTQYF,TGTGCCACCAGTGACGCGGACGACAGAAGCACAGATACGCAGTATTTT
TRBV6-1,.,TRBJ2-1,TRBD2,CALAKPSGRLGEQFF,TGTGCCCTCGCTAAGCCTAGCGGGAGACTTGGTGAGCAGTTCTTC
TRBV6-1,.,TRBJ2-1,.,CASSRTRHNEQFF,TGTGCCAGCAGCAGAACTAGACACAATGAGCAGTTCTTC
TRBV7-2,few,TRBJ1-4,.,CASSFNRNEKLFF,TGTGCCAGCAGCTTTAACAGGAATGAAAAACTGTTTTTT
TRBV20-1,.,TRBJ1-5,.,CSAGANQPQHF,TGCAGTGCTGGGGCCAATCAGCCCCAGCATTTT
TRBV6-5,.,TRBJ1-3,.,CASSYSIRRNTIYF,TGTGCCAGCAGTTACTCGATACGGAGAAACACCATATATTTT
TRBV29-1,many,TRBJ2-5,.,CSVGPYRVESETQYF,TGCAGCGTCGGGCCTTACAGGGTTGAGTCAGAGACCCAGTACTTC
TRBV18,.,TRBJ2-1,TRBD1,CASSPPKAGGMYNEQFF,TGTGCCAGCTCACCACCCAAGGCAGGGGGAATGTACAATGAGCAGTTCTTC
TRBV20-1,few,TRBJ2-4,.,CSAREEGLAKNIQYF,TGCAGTGCTAGAGAGGAGGGACTAGCCAAAAACATTCAGTACTTC
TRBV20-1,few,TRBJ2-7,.,CSARDEGSGYEQYF,TGCAGTGCTAGAGATGAGGGGTCCGGCTACGAGCAGTACTTC
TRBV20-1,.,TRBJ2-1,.,CSGPKSSYNEQFF,TGCAGTGGCCCGAAGAGCTCCTACAATGAGCAGTTCTTC
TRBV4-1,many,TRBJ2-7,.,CASSQGTRPYEQYF,TGCGCCAGCAGCCAAGGGACAAGACCCTACGAGCAGTACTTC
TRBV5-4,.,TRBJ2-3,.,CASSLYLAGGTDTQYF,TGTGCCAGCAGCTTGTATCTGGCAGGGGGCACAGATACGCAGTATTTT
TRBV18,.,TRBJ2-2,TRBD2,CASSPEREVNTGELFF,TGTGCCAGCTCACCCGAGCGGGAGGTGAACACCGGGGAGCTGTTTTTT
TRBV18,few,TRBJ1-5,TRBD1,CASSSGQGSNQPQHF,TGTGCCAGCTCATCCGGACAGGGCAGCAATCAGCCCCAGCATTTT
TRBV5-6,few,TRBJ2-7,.,CASRNLPTSLTYEQYF,TGTGCCAGCCGCAATCTACCCACTAGTCTTACGTACGAGCAGTACTTC
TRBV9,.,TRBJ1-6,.,CASSVGGHNSPLHF,TGTGCCAGCAGCGTAGGGGGGCATAATTCACCCCTCCACTTT
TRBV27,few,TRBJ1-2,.,CATRGVPYGYTF,TGTGCCACTAGAGGGGTTCCCTATGGCTACACCTTC
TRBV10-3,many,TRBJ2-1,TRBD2,CAISEPGLERAGNEQFF,TGTGCCATCAGTGAGCCCGGACTAGAAAGGGCCGGCAATGAGCAGTTCTTC
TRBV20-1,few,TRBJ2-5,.,CSVTLGGTQYF,TGCAGTGTGACACTAGGGGGGACCCAGTACTTC
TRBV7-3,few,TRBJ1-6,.,CASSLRGRESPLHF,TGTGCCAGCAGCCTCCGAGGCAGGGAGTCACCCCTCCACTTT
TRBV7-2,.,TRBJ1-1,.,CASSRRGPNTEAFF,TGTGCCAGCAGCCGAAGGGGACCGAACACTGAAGCTTTCTTT
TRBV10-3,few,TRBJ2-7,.,CAISGGPSYEQYF,TGTGCCATCAGCGGAGGACCGAGCTACGAGCAGTACTTC
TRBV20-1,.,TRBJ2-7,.,CSATDQGWGEQYF,TGCAGTGCCACGGATCAGGGGTGGGGCGAGCAGTACTTC
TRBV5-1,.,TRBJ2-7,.,CASSLAPQTTYEQYF,TGCGCCAGCAGCTTGGCTCCACAGACTACCTACGAGCAGTACTTC
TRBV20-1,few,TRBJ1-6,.,CSARDGSRVSYNSPLHF,TGCAGTGCTAGAGATGGGTCGAGGGTCAGCTATAATTCACCCCTCCACTTT
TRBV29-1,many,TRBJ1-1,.,CSVERGQNTEAFF,TGCAGCGTTGAACGGGGTCAGAACACTGAAGCTTTCTTT
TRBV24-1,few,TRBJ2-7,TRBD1,CATSDGQGVEQYF,TGTGCCACCAGTGATGGTCAGGGGGTCGAGCAGTACTTC